The entry below describes one T cell receptor (beta chain). Only in-frame clones appear in the TCRdb table, and some are missing; sequencing was by immunoSEQ multiplex PCR. The data contain under 40,000 clones, about four fifths of them singletons. This entry comes from a study of control samples from healthy donors and cancer patients. This CDR3 contains 16 residues. Germline loops: CDR1 MNHNS, CDR2 SASEGT. V lost 1 base and J lost 1; bases outside the gene matches: 4. This chain links TRBV6-1 with TRBJ2-3; 8 nucleotides agree with TRBD2. This TCR was recovered from a woman in her sixties with lung cancer. The sequencing sample was made of PBMCs. This chain's CDR3 is CASSEGLARGTDTQYF. Written as DNA, the CDR3 is TGTGCCAGCAGTGAAGGACTAGCGAGAGGCACAGATACGCAGTATTTT.